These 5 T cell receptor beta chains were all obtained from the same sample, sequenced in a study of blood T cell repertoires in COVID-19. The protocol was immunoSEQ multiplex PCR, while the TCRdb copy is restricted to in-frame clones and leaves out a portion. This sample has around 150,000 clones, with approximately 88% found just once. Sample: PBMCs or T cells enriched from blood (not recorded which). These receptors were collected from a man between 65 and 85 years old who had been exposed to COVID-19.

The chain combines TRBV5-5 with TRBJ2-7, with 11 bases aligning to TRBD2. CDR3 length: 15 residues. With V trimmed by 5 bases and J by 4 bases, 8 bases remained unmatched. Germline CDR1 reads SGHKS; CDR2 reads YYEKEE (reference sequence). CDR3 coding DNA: TGTGCCAGCAGTATTACTAGCGGGAGTGGGTACGAGCAGTACTTC. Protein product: CASSITSGSGYEQYF.

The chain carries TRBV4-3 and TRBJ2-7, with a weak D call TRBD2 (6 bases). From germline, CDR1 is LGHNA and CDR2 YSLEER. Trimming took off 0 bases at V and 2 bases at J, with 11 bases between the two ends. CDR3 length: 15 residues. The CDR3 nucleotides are TGCGCCAGCAGCCAAGACTGGAGGGCCCCCTACGAGCAGTACTTC. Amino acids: CASSQDWRAPYEQYF.

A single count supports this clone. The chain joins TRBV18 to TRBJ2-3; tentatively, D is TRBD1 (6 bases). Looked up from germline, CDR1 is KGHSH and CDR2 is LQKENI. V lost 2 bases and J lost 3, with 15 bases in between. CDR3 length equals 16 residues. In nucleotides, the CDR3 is TGTGCCAGCTCACCAAATACCCAGGGGTCTACAGATACGCAGTATTTT. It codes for CASSPNTQGSTDTQYF.

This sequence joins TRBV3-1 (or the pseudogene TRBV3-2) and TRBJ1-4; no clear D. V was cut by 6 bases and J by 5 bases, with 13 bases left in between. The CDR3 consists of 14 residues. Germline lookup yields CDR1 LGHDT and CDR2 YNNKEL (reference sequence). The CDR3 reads CASRPQGLNEKLFF. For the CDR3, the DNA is TGTGCCAGCAGACCCCAAGGACTAAATGAAAAACTGTTTTTT.

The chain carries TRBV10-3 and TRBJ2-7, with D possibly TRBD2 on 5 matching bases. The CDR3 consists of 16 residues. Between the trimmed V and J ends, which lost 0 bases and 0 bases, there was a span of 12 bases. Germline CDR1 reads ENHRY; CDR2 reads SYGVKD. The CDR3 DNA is TGTGCCATCAGTGAGTCGATGCGGGTGGTCTCCTACGAGCAGTACTTC. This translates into CAISESMRVVSYEQYF.